These 20 T cell receptor beta chains came from one sample sequenced in a study of cytomegalovirus exposure and HLA in healthy donors. Researchers ran the PCR with 60 Vbeta and 13 Jbeta primers. Assay used: immunoSEQ multiplex PCR; TCRdb lists only in-frame clones, some missing. This sample carries about 80,000 clones, roughly 80% of them seen once, and the ten largest clones take under 15%. Sequencing input: PBMCs. Receptors originate from a human donor in good health.

This clone appeared once. The chain has TRBV19 and TRBJ1-2; 10 positions match TRBD1. Per germline, CDR1 LNHDA and CDR2 SQIVND (reference sequence). Unmatched junction bases numbered 4, after V lost 5 bases and J lost 1 base. The CDR3 has 15 residues. The CDR3: CASSPGQGNNYGYTF. In nucleotides, the CDR3 is TGTGCCAGTAGTCCGGGACAGGGGAATAACTATGGCTACACCTTC.

The chain recombines TRBV4-2 with TRBJ2-3; 13 bases match TRBD2. This CDR3 is 16 amino acids long. CDR1 and CDR2 from the germline V gene are LGHNA and YNFKEQ. The V gene end was trimmed by 3 bases and the J gene end by 0 bases; junction bases not matched to a gene: 0. DNA of the CDR3: TGTGCCAGCAGCCAGGGACTAGCGGGGAGCACAGATACGCAGTATTTT. Protein: CASSQGLAGSTDTQYF.

This clone was detected once. The chain employs TRBV30 and TRBJ1-5; possibly TRBD1 for D (5 bases). The germline CDR1 and CDR2 sequences are GTSNPN and SVGIG (reference sequence). The CDR3 length is 13 residues. V gave up 2 bases and J gave up 2 bases, with 7 bases separating them. The CDR3 reads CAWSLQGNQPQHF. CDR3 bases: TGTGCCTGGAGTTTACAGGGCAATCAGCCCCAGCATTTT.

This chain links TRBV4-1 with TRBJ1-1, with TRBD1 identical over 8 bases. Per the germline V gene, CDR1 is MGHRA and CDR2 is YSYEKL. CDR3 size: 14 residues. V lost 5 bases, J lost 11 bases, and 13 bases stayed unmatched. The CDR3 DNA follows: TGCGCCAGCAGCGACCAACGGACAGGGCGGCTCGCTTTCTTT. Its translation: CASSDQRTGRLAFF.

The chain is built from TRBV7-9 and TRBJ2-1; D uncertain. V was pared by 5 bases and J by 0 bases, with 20 bases between. Germline V gives CDR1 SEHNR, CDR2 FQNEAQ (reference sequence). The CDR3 sequence is 18 residues long. The CDR3 sequence is CASSPTPTTPSSYNEQFF. The CDR3 nucleotides read TGTGCCAGCAGCCCTACTCCCACGACGCCTAGCTCCTACAATGAGCAGTTCTTC.

This chain uses TRBV12-2 with TRBJ2-5; whether TRBD2, the table's D call, matches the DNA was not checked. TRBV12-2 is classified as a pseudogene. The CDR3 covers 15 residues. The CDR3 nucleotides are TGTGCAAGTCGGGAGGACCGGGGAAGCCAAGAGACCCAGTACTTC. Protein: CASREDRGSQETQYF.

This chain joins TRBV19 and TRBJ2-7; 14 bases fit TRBD2. CDR1 and CDR2 (germline): LNHDA, SQIVND (reference sequence). V gave up 9 bases and J gave up 7 bases; unmatched junction bases: 8. The CDR3 runs to 14 residues. CDR3 coding DNA: TGTGCCAGCGGGACTAGCGGGGGCCTCAGGGAGCAGTACTTC. Translation gives CASGTSGGLREQYF.

This chain uses TRBV12-5 with TRBJ1-1, with no clear D. In germline, CDR1 is LGHNT, CDR2 FRNRAP. Trimming cost V 3 bases and J 4 bases, with 9 bases left between them. This CDR3 is built from 13 residues. The CDR3 DNA follows: TGTGCTAGTGGTTTAACAGCGGGCACTGAAGCTTTCTTT. Its translation is CASGLTAGTEAFF.

This CDR3 is CASSSQIRLSDTQYF. CDR3 DNA sequence: TGTGCCAGCAGCTCCCAAATCAGATTGTCAGATACGCAGTATTTT. V usage is TRBV14 and J usage is TRBJ2-3; D not resolved. The CDR3 totals 15 residues. The V gene lost 5 bases and the J gene lost 4 bases, with 16 bases spanning the gap. From germline, CDR1 is SGHDN and CDR2 FVKESK.

CDR3 residues: CSVGDRGLGQPQHF. CDR3 sequence (DNA): TGCAGCGTGGGGGACAGGGGGCTTGGTCAGCCCCAGCATTTT. V usage is TRBV29-1 and J usage is TRBJ1-5; 12 bases are shared with TRBD1. Germline loops: CDR1 SQVTM, CDR2 ANQGSEA. V was pared by 6 bases and J by 6 bases, with 6 bases of the junction left unmatched. The CDR3 sequence is 14 residues long.

The chain links TRBV5-1 to TRBJ2-1; 7 bases fit TRBD2. CDR3 length: 15 residues. After removal of 0 bases from V and 4 bases from J, the junction contained 4 bases not matched to a gene. CDR1 and CDR2 from the germline V gene are SGHRS and YFSETQ. CDR3 in amino acids: CASSLGGGGYNEQFF. The CDR3, as DNA: TGCGCCAGCAGCTTGGGCGGGGGAGGATACAATGAGCAGTTCTTC.

The CDR3 sequence: CASSLEQDTQYF. In DNA, the CDR3 is TGTGCCAGCAGCTTAGAACAAGATACGCAGTATTTT. V is TRBV7-9 and J is TRBJ2-3; D remains ambiguous. The ends were cut back, 1 base at V and 5 bases at J, with 4 bases in the middle. The CDR3 has 12 residues. The V gene's germline CDR1 is SEHNR and CDR2 FQNEAQ (reference sequence).

The chain links TRBV5-1 to TRBJ2-6, with unresolved D. Germline V gene data show CDR1 as SGHRS and CDR2 as YFSETQ. CDR3 length: 15 amino acids. Trimming shortened V by 0 bases and J by 0 bases, and 4 bases separated the two germline ends. The CDR3 DNA sequence: TGCGCCAGCAGCTTGGACAGCTCTGGGGCCAACGTCCTGACTTTC. Encoded protein: CASSLDSSGANVLTF.

This clone was seen only once. The chain recombines TRBV6-1 with TRBJ2-7, with 9 positions matching TRBD1. The germline gives CDR1 MNHNS, CDR2 SASEGT. This CDR3 spans 14 amino acids. The V segment lost 5 bases and the J segment 3 bases; nucleotides outside the gene matches: 5. The DNA for the CDR3 is TGTGCCAGCAGTTGGACAGGGGACGGCTACGAGCAGTACTTC. Its protein is CASSWTGDGYEQYF.

The chain is built from TRBV4-2 and TRBJ2-3; 15 nucleotides align to TRBD2. V trimming: 4 bases; J trimming: 0 bases; junction bases outside the gene matches: 5. There are 18 residues in the CDR3. The germline V gene has CDR1 LGHNA and CDR2 YNFKEQ. The DNA for the CDR3 is TGTGCCAGCAGCCCGGGACTAGCGGGGGGCCCTAGCACAGATACGCAGTATTTT. Translating it yields CASSPGLAGGPSTDTQYF.

The chain has TRBV6-6 and TRBJ1-1; D is unresolved. This CDR3 comprises 15 residues. The germline V gene encodes CDR1 MNHNY and CDR2 SVGAGI (reference sequence). Trimming removed 6 bases from V and 3 bases from J, with 17 bases in between. The CDR3 sequence is CASRLRFSVDTEAFF. DNA of the CDR3: TGTGCCAGCAGATTAAGGTTTAGCGTCGACACTGAAGCTTTCTTT.

The chain joins TRBV5-6 to TRBJ2-7, with TRBD1 matching 7 bases. V gave up 4 bases and J gave up 3 bases; unmatched junction bases: 10. Germline V gene lookup returns CDR1 SGHDT and CDR2 YYEEEE. This CDR3 contains 15 residues. The CDR3 sequence is CASSRQGFPLYEQYF. DNA for the CDR3: TGTGCCAGCAGCCGACAGGGTTTCCCTCTCTACGAGCAGTACTTC.

The table lists this clone with a count of one. The gene calls are TRBV29-1 and TRBJ1-2; 9 bases fit TRBD1. The CDR3 runs to 14 residues. V lost 3 bases and J lost 4; bases outside the gene matches: 6. Germline V CDR1 and CDR2: SQVTM, ANQGSEA. CDR3 bases: TGCAGCGTTGATCAAACAGGGGGCTCCTATGGCTACACCTTC. This gives the protein CSVDQTGGSYGYTF.

The chain employs TRBV6-5 and TRBJ2-1; perhaps TRBD2 as D (5 bases). This CDR3 is 13 amino acids long. Deletions cut 6 bases from V and 6 bases from J, with 12 bases between. Germline V gene lookup returns CDR1 MNHEY and CDR2 SVGAGI. CDR3 in DNA: TGTGCCAGCAGCGACGGACTGGGCAATGAGCAGTTCTTC. It encodes CASSDGLGNEQFF.

This rearrangement joins TRBV19 to TRBJ2-5, with D uncertain. Germline assignment: CDR1 LNHDA and CDR2 SQIVND (reference sequence). Trimming took 2 bases from V and 4 from J, leaving 17 bases between them. This CDR3 is 16 amino acids long. CDR3 region: CASSIRAATRGETQYF. The CDR3 DNA reads TGTGCCAGTAGTATAAGAGCTGCCACGCGTGGAGAGACCCAGTACTTC.